The sequence of this T cell receptor (beta chain) was determined in a study of OX40 agonist ivuxolimab in advanced cancers. Here immunoSEQ multiplex PCR was the method, and the copy in TCRdb shows in-frame clones only, minus some. The sample has tens of thousands of clones, approximately 87% seen once. V lost 0 bases to trimming and J lost 3 bases, with 13 bases between them. Germline CDR1 and CDR2: SGHRS and YFSETQ. The CDR3 has 15 residues. The clonotype comes from an adult with an advanced solid tumor such as melanoma, head and neck, liver or kidney cancer. The chain employs TRBV5-1 and TRBJ2-7, with D possibly matching TRBD1 (5 bases). This specimen consisted of CD4+ or CD8+ T cells sorted from blood, obtained in a trial of the OX40 agonist ivuxolimab. The chain's CDR3 is CASSLVTPGNYEQYF. CDR3 DNA: TGCGCCAGCAGCTTGGTAACGCCAGGGAACTACGAGCAGTACTTC.